A selection of T cell receptor beta chains follows, all from one sample in a study of blood T cell repertoires in COVID-19. Assay used: immunoSEQ multiplex PCR; TCRdb lists only in-frame clones, some missing. The sample has 95,000 to 150,000 clones; about 86% are singletons. The sequencing sample was made of peripheral blood. The receptors stem from a woman aged 45-60 years with active or convalescent COVID-19. The CDR3 runs from the conserved cysteine through the conserved F or W. The D gene is left open where the match is weak. The listing skips clone size in some rows; elsewhere it reads once, few, many or a size class.

v_call	clone_size	cdr3_length	d_call	j_call	cdr3_nt	cdr3_aa
TRBV6-5	once	12	-	TRBJ2-3	TGTGCCAGCAGACCTAACACAGATACGCAGTATTTT	CASRPNTDTQYF
TRBV28	-	15	-	TRBJ2-7	TGTGCCAGCAGTTTATTTAGCGGAGGGGCCTACGAGCAGTACTTC	CASSLFSGGAYEQYF
TRBV21-1	-	15	-	TRBJ2-7	TGTGCCAGCAGCAAAGCCGGGACAGGATCCTACGAGCAGTACTTC	CASSKAGTGSYEQYF
TRBV3-1/TRBV3-2	-	15	-	TRBJ1-5	TGTGCCAGCAGCCCTACCGCCGGTCTCGTTCGGCCCCAGCATTTT	CASSPTAGLVRPQHF
TRBV15	-	14	-	TRBJ2-3	TGTGCCACCAGCAGAGTGCGGAGCACAGATACGCAGTATTTT	CATSRVRSTDTQYF
TRBV27	-	13	-	TRBJ1-4	TGTGCCAGCAGTCCGGGACTAACTGAAAAACTGTTTTTT	CASSPGLTEKLFF
TRBV4-1	-	16	TRBD1	TRBJ2-2	TGCGCCAGCAGCCAAGTGGGGACAGCCCGGAGAGGGGAGCTGTTTTTT	CASSQVGTARRGELFF
TRBV28	-	16	-	TRBJ2-5	TGTGCCAGCAGTTCCCCCACTTATAGTCGGGGGGAGACCCAGTACTTC	CASSSPTYSRGETQYF
TRBV6-6	-	16	TRBD2	TRBJ2-7	TGTGCCAGCAGACCCGTGCTGGGAGGGGAGTCCTACGAGCAGTACTTC	CASRPVLGGESYEQYF
TRBV7-2	-	13	-	TRBJ1-1	TGTGCCAGCAGCTTAGGTTGGGCCACTGAAGCTTTCTTT	CASSLGWATEAFF
TRBV3-1/TRBV3-2	few	14	TRBD1	TRBJ1-1	TGTGCCAGCAGCCAAGATCGGACAGGGGGAGCAGCTTTCTTT	CASSQDRTGGAAFF
TRBV7-9	-	19	-	TRBJ2-2	TGTGCCAGCAGCGCCGGCGGTGGGACTAAAGGGGGGAACACCGGGGAGCTGTTTTTT	CASSAGGGTKGGNTGELFF
TRBV5-1	once	15	TRBD2	TRBJ2-1	TGCGCCAGCAGCCTTGCTAGCGGGAGGCCTCATGAGCAGTTCTTC	CASSLASGRPHEQFF
TRBV7-7	-	19	TRBD2	TRBJ2-2	TGTGCTAGCAGCTTAGGGGGACTAGCGGCTTACGCGAACACCGGGGAGCTGTTTTTT	CASSLGGLAAYANTGELFF
TRBV19	-	14	-	TRBJ2-5	TGTGCCAGCTTACAGGCGATCCTGGAGGAGACCCAGTACTTC	CASLQAILEETQYF
TRBV21-1	-	15	-	TRBJ2-1	TGTGCCAGCAGCAACCGGGACAGGGGGGGAGGAGAGCAGTTCTTC	CASSNRDRGGGEQFF
TRBV6-2/TRBV6-3	-	15	TRBD2	TRBJ2-5	TGTGCCAGCAGTTACGGACTAGCGCGCCAAGAGACCCAGTACTTC	CASSYGLARQETQYF
TRBV3-1/TRBV3-2	-	13	TRBD2	TRBJ2-7	TGTGCCAGCAGCCTTGCACCGGGGGGCGAGCAGTACTTC	CASSLAPGGEQYF
TRBV5-4	-	16	TRBD2	TRBJ2-3	TGTGCCAGCAGCTTGGTAGCGGGCGTCTTCACAGATACGCAGTATTTT	CASSLVAGVFTDTQYF
TRBV20-1	-	10	-	TRBJ1-4	TGCAGTGCAAGGAGTGAAAAACTGTTTTTT	CSARSEKLFF
TRBV7-2	-	13	-	TRBJ1-1	TGTGCCAGCAGCCAAGGAGGGACCTCTGAAGCTTTCTTT	CASSQGGTSEAFF
TRBV14	-	13	-	TRBJ2-1	TGTGCCAGCAGCCTCCCCCGTGACAATGAGCAGTTCTTC	CASSLPRDNEQFF
TRBV20-1	-	11	-	TRBJ2-3	TGCAGTGCTAGTATGGAGGATACGCAGTATTTT	CSASMEDTQYF
TRBV4-2	-	15	TRBD1	TRBJ2-5	TGTGCCAGCAGCCAAGATAGAGGGGGCGGAGAGACCCAGTACTTC	CASSQDRGGGETQYF
TRBV7-2	-	13	-	TRBJ1-2	TGTGCCAGCAGCTTAGGTCCCTTCTATGGCTACACCTTC	CASSLGPFYGYTF
TRBV5-8	-	15	TRBD1	TRBJ1-4	TGTGCCAGCAGCTGGGTTACAGGGGTTAATGAAAAACTGTTTTTT	CASSWVTGVNEKLFF
TRBV7-2	-	13	-	TRBJ1-4	TGTGCCAGCAGCCGTGGAGGGAATGAAAAACTGTTTTTT	CASSRGGNEKLFF
TRBV30	-	16	TRBD1	TRBJ2-7	TGTGCCTGGAGTCCACTACCGGGACAGGGGCCCTACGAGCAGTACTTC	CAWSPLPGQGPYEQYF
TRBV3-1/TRBV3-2	-	14	TRBD1	TRBJ1-5	TGTGCCAGCAGTCTTACAGGGGAGAATCAGCCCCAGCATTTT	CASSLTGENQPQHF
TRBV29-1	-	16	TRBD2	TRBJ2-2	TGCAGCGTCGTTCTAGCGGGAGGACGAAACACCGGGGAGCTGTTTTTT	CSVVLAGGRNTGELFF
TRBV18	-	16	-	TRBJ2-7	TGTGCCAGCTCACCCGGTACAGGGAGGGTAGGCTACGAGCAGTACTTC	CASSPGTGRVGYEQYF
TRBV2	-	10	-	TRBJ2-7	TGTGCCAGCCGCACGGACGAGCAGTACTTC	CASRTDEQYF
TRBV10-2	-	16	TRBD2	TRBJ2-2	TGCGCCAGCAGTGGGCTAAGGACTAGCGGGACCGGGGAGCTGTTTTTT	CASSGLRTSGTGELFF
TRBV30	once	14	TRBD2	TRBJ2-1	TGTGCCTGGAAAAAGGGACTAGCGAACAATGAGCAGTTCTTC	CAWKKGLANNEQFF
TRBV12-3/TRBV12-4	-	13	-	TRBJ1-2	TGTGCCAGCAGTCCAGGGAGGAGGGAGGTGTACACCTTC	CASSPGRREVYTF